This T cell receptor beta chain was recovered during a study of blood T cell repertoires in COVID-19. All enrollees were roughly 18 to 89 years old and from about two dozen US areas. No more than 2 weeks before study entry, exposed participants had met a case of COVID-19. TCRdb keeps only in-frame clones here, not all; method: immunoSEQ multiplex PCR. The sample lists 200,000 to 250,000 clones, 83% seen once, with 4.8% in the top ten. The CDR3 is 15 amino acids. With V trimmed by 4 bases and J by 4 bases, 7 bases remained unmatched. Germline V gene lookup returns CDR1 SGHVS and CDR2 FQNEAQ. This chain connects TRBV7-8 to TRBJ1-5; TRBD1 matches at 7 bases. Sequencing used PBMCs or T cells enriched from blood (not recorded which). The receptor was derived from a woman aged 45-65 years who had been exposed to COVID-19. The CDR3 reads CASSSQTGRNQPQHF. Written as DNA, the CDR3 is TGTGCCAGCAGCTCGCAGACAGGGCGAAATCAGCCCCAGCATTTT.